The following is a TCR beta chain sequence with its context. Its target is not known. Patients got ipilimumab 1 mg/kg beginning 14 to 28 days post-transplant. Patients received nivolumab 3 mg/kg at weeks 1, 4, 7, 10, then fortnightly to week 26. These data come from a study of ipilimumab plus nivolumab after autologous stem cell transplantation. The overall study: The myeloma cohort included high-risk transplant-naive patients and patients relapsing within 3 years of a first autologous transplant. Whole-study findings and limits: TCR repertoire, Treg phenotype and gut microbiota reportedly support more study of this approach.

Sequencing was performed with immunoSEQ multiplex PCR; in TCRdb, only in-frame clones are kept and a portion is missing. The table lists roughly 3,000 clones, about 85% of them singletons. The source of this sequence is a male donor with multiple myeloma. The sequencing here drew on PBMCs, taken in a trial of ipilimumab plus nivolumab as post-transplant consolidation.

CDR3 nucleotide sequence: TGTGCCAGCAGCTTAGAAACAGGGATGAGGGAAAAACTGTTTTTT. Translating gives CASSLETGMREKLFF. The chain combines TRBV7-9 with TRBJ1-4; a possible D gene is TRBD1 (6 bases). The CDR3 is 15 amino acids. The germline V gene has CDR1 SEHNR and CDR2 FQNEAQ (reference sequence). The germline V and J ends were trimmed by 1 base and 8 bases, with 14 bases remaining between them.